Listed here are 25 T cell receptor beta chains from one sample, sequenced in a study of identical twins. TCRdb passed the 5' RACE reads through MiXCR, listing each CDR3 protein once. The sample has 400,000 or so distinct CDR3 sequences, roughly 9% seen once. Sequencing input: naive T cells sorted from blood. The receptors originated from a woman aged 50 to 60 in good health.

The chain employs TRBV11-2 and TRBJ2-7; TRBD1 agrees at 7 bases. CDR1 and CDR2 (germline): SGHAT, FQNNGV. The junction had 6 bases not matched to a gene; V was cut back by 1 base and J by 0 bases. The CDR3 has 16 residues. CDR3 coding DNA: TGTGCCAGCAGCTTAGTCAACCACAGGGGCTCCTACGAGCAGTACTTC. This codes for CASSLVNHRGSYEQYF. Full variable domain (remainder filled in from reference TRBV11-2 and TRBJ2-7): EAGVAQSPRYKIIEKRQSVAFWCNPISGHATLYWYQQILGQGPKLLIQFQNNGVVDDSQLPKDRFSAERLKGVDSTLKIQPAKLEDSAVYLCASSLVNHRGSYEQYFGPGTRLTVT.

The chain is built from TRBV12-3 or TRBV12-4 and TRBJ1-5; TRBD1 agrees at 7 bases. V was pared by 5 bases and J by 6 bases, with 4 bases of the junction left unmatched. The CDR3 is 13 residues long. In nucleotides, the CDR3 is TGTGCCAGCAGTCGACAGGGCGGTCAGCCCCAGCATTTT. Translated: CASSRQGGQPQHF.

This clonotype was seen a handful of times. The rearrangement joins TRBV29-1 to TRBJ2-7; D may correspond to TRBD1 or TRBD2 (7 bases each). The germline gives CDR1 SQVTM, CDR2 ANQGSEA. The ends were cut back, 0 bases at V and 1 base at J, with 16 bases in the middle. The CDR3 is 16 amino acids. The CDR3 DNA sequence: TGCAGCGTTGAAGATTGGGCAGGGGGGGGGTCCTACGAGCAGTACTTC. Residues: CSVEDWAGGGSYEQYF.

This clonotype has a handful of counts. The V call is TRBV25-1, the J call TRBJ2-1, with D possibly being TRBD2 (6 bases). Trimming left V 1 base short and J 7 bases short, with 14 bases between. The CDR3 covers 15 residues. Germline assignment: CDR1 MGHDK and CDR2 SYGVNS. CDR3 amino acids: CASSEWGVVTNEQFF. Here the CDR3 DNA reads TGTGCCAGCAGTGAATGGGGGGTTGTTACGAATGAGCAGTTCTTC.

This clonotype was counted between two and nine times. This rearrangement joins TRBV12-3 or TRBV12-4 to TRBJ2-3, with D perhaps given as TRBD1 or TRBD2 (5 bases each). There are 13 residues in the CDR3. V gave up 7 bases and J gave up 6 bases, with 14 bases separating them. CDR3 coding DNA: TGTGCCAGCACCATTGGGGGACCGGATACGCAGTATTTT. Amino acid sequence: CASTIGGPDTQYF.

The sample holds many counts of this clonotype. The rearrangement links TRBV5-1 to TRBJ2-4; D remains ambiguous. This CDR3 spans 15 amino acids. V was shortened by 0 bases and J by 0 bases, with 7 bases between the two germline ends. The germline V gene encodes CDR1 SGHRS and CDR2 YFSETQ. The CDR3 nucleotides read TGCGCCAGCAGCTTGGGGAAGTCAGCCAAAAACATTCAGTACTTC. Translating it yields CASSLGKSAKNIQYF.

CDR3 DNA: TGTGCCAGCAGCTTTTCACCGCCAGATACGCAGTATTTT. Its protein product is CASSFSPPDTQYF. The chain couples TRBV11-2 to TRBJ2-3; no definite D call. The CDR3 totals 13 residues. Germline lookup yields CDR1 SGHAT and CDR2 FQNNGV. Trimming took off 3 bases at V and 4 bases at J, with 8 bases between the two ends.

This clonotype was detected only a few times. The gene calls are TRBV6-2 or TRBV6-3 and TRBJ2-7, with 11 positions matching TRBD2. Trimming removed 4 bases from V and 3 bases from J; junction bases left unmatched: 2. CDR1 is MNHEY, CDR2 SVGEGT, per germline. The CDR3 extends over 14 amino acids. The CDR3 here is CASSFLAGGYEQYF. The CDR3 coding sequence is TGTGCCAGCAGTTTTCTAGCGGGAGGCTACGAGCAGTACTTC.

A few counts support this clonotype. The V gene is TRBV19, the J gene TRBJ2-5; TRBD1 might be the D (6 bases). Germline CDR1 is LNHDA and CDR2 is SQIVND (reference sequence). This CDR3 comprises 16 residues. V lost 1 base to trimming and J lost 5 bases, with 17 bases between them. CDR3 coding DNA: TGTGCCAGTAGTATAGGACCCACAGGGTCCCGGGAGACCCAGTACTTC. Its translation: CASSIGPTGSRETQYF.

This clonotype came up a few times. The chain couples TRBV12-3 or TRBV12-4 to TRBJ2-7, with 7 bases matching TRBD1. Trimming at V came to 5 bases and at J to 1 base, leaving 2 bases not matched to a gene. The CDR3 is made up of 13 amino acids. CDR3 region: CASSKGQSYEQYF. In DNA form, the CDR3 reads TGTGCCAGCAGTAAGGGACAGTCCTACGAGCAGTACTTC.

V gene TRBV30 combines with J gene TRBJ2-7; no clear D gene. The germline V gene has CDR1 GTSNPN and CDR2 SVGIG (reference sequence). CDR3 length: 16 amino acids. V was shortened by 1 base and J by 0 bases, with 16 bases between the two germline ends. As DNA, the CDR3 is TGTGCCTGGAGTGCCCCCAGCGAGTCCTTCTCCTACGAGCAGTACTTC. Protein product: CAWSAPSESFSYEQYF. The whole variable domain, filled in from reference TRBV30 and TRBJ2-7, reads SQTIHQWPATLVQPVGSPLSLECTVEGTSNPNLYWYRQAAGRGLQLLFYSVGIGQISSEVPQNLSASRPQDRQFILSSKKLLLSDSGFYLCAWSAPSESFSYEQYFGPGTRLTVT.

This clonotype was seen at least ten times. This sequence joins TRBV5-6 and TRBJ1-2; D not certain. V shed 0 bases and J shed 6 bases, with 12 bases lying between them. Germline V lookup: CDR1 SGHDT, CDR2 YYEEEE. The CDR3 runs to 14 residues. The CDR3 is CASSLVGRIDGYTF. As DNA, the CDR3 is TGTGCCAGCAGCTTGGTCGGGCGGATCGATGGCTACACCTTC.

The rearrangement uses TRBV24-1 and TRBJ2-3, with D perhaps matching TRBD1 or TRBD2 (5 bases each). This CDR3 is 16 amino acids long. Between the trimmed V and J ends, which lost 3 bases and 0 bases, there was a span of 12 bases. The germline gives CDR1 KGHDR, CDR2 SFDVKD. The DNA of the CDR3 is TGTGCCACCAGTGATCGGGACGGAATTAGCACAGATACGCAGTATTTT. Translated, it gives CATSDRDGISTDTQYF.

This clonotype was observed a few times. The chain links TRBV11-2 to TRBJ2-1; 12 nucleotides align to TRBD2. This CDR3 has 16 residues. CDR1 and CDR2 (germline): SGHAT, FQNNGV. V was pared by 5 bases and J by 6 bases, with 8 bases of the junction left unmatched. The CDR3 sequence is CASSPRLAGVINEQFF. CDR3 coding DNA: TGTGCCAGCAGCCCCCGACTAGCGGGAGTAATCAATGAGCAGTTCTTC.

The rearrangement joins TRBV5-1 to TRBJ2-3; the D gene is possibly TRBD2 (6 bases). The V end lost 4 bases, the J end lost 5 bases, and 20 bases lay between the germline ends. CDR1 SGHRS and CDR2 YFSETQ come from the germline V gene. The CDR3 is 16 amino acids. This chain's CDR3 is CASSVTIAVKGDTQYF. DNA for the CDR3: TGCGCCAGCAGCGTTACGATAGCGGTCAAGGGAGATACGCAGTATTTT.

The chain uses TRBV7-3 and TRBJ2-1; 10 nucleotides agree with TRBD2. Germline assignment: CDR1 SGHTA and CDR2 FQGTGA. Losses at the gene ends were 3 bases for V and 6 bases for J; bases not matched to a gene: 11. The CDR3 covers 17 residues. The CDR3 nucleotides read TGTGCCAGCAGCTTTGAAACTAGCGGGAAAATACCCAATGAGCAGTTCTTC. Its protein product is CASSFETSGKIPNEQFF.

V is TRBV29-1 and J is TRBJ2-7, with TRBD2 identical over 9 bases. Trimming took 0 bases from V and 3 from J; bases not matched to a gene: 6. Germline V gives CDR1 SQVTM, CDR2 ANQGSEA. The CDR3 has 15 residues. The CDR3 coding sequence is TGCAGCGTTGAAGATTGGGATAGCGGGAGCTACGAGCAGTACTTC. Protein sequence: CSVEDWDSGSYEQYF.

In its sample, this clonotype was seen many times. V and J are TRBV3-1 and TRBJ1-5, with D perhaps matching TRBD1 (5 bases). Germline-derived CDR1 and CDR2 are LGHDT and YNNKEL (reference sequence). Trimming removed 1 base from V and 7 bases from J, with 14 bases in between. The CDR3 is 15 residues long. CDR3 protein: CASSQAGGKGQPQHF. The DNA of the CDR3 is TGTGCCAGCAGCCAAGCAGGAGGGAAGGGGCAGCCCCAGCATTTT.

This clonotype showed up just a few times. The chain is built from TRBV30 and TRBJ2-7; 9 positions match TRBD2. The CDR3 consists of 14 residues. V lost 2 bases to trimming and J lost 3 bases; unmatched junction nucleotides: 5. CDR1 is GTSNPN, CDR2 SVGIG, per germline (reference sequence). The CDR3 sequence is CAWSRLAGFYEQYF. The CDR3 coding sequence is TGTGCCTGGAGTCGTCTAGCGGGATTCTACGAGCAGTACTTC.

This clonotype was observed a handful of times. The chain recombines TRBV20-1 with TRBJ1-2; D may be TRBD1 (5 bases). CDR3 length: 12 residues. V was trimmed by 3 bases and J by 5 bases, leaving 10 bases between them. Per the germline V gene, CDR1 is DFQATT and CDR2 is SNEGSKA (reference sequence). Here the CDR3 reads CSASGGSYGYTF. CDR3 DNA: TGCAGTGCTAGTGGGGGGTCGTATGGCTACACCTTC.

V is TRBV11-2 and J is TRBJ2-3, with 8 bases matching TRBD1. Germline V CDR1 and CDR2: SGHAT, FQNNGV. After removal of 0 bases from V and 2 bases from J, the junction contained 7 bases not matched to a gene. The CDR3 length is 17 residues. CDR3 sequence: CASSLDPGGPFTDTQYF. CDR3 nucleotide sequence: TGTGCCAGCAGCTTAGACCCAGGGGGCCCGTTCACAGATACGCAGTATTTT.

The chain uses TRBV7-8 and TRBJ2-3; D is uncertain. Germline V gene data show CDR1 as SGHVS and CDR2 as FQNEAQ. The ends were cut back, 0 bases at V and 6 bases at J, with 10 bases in the middle. The CDR3 contains 14 residues. The CDR3 reads CASSLAVLRDTQYF. The CDR3 nucleotides read TGTGCCAGCAGCTTAGCGGTTTTGCGGGATACGCAGTATTTT.

This clonotype was seen a handful of times. The rearrangement links TRBV27 to TRBJ2-1; 11 bases fit TRBD2. Germline CDR1 is MNHEY and CDR2 is SMNVEV (reference sequence). J lost 8 bases, V lost 5 bases, and 11 bases had no gene match. The length of the CDR3 is 16 residues. The CDR3 is CASSRASGRWSYEQFF. The DNA for the CDR3 is TGTGCCAGCAGTCGGGCTAGCGGGAGGTGGTCGTATGAGCAGTTCTTC.

The chain is built from TRBV5-6 and TRBJ1-1; 7 bases match TRBD1. Germline V gene sequence: CDR1 SGHDT, CDR2 YYEEEE. The CDR3 covers 15 residues. With 4 bases clipped from V and 3 bases from J, the junction kept 9 bases outside the gene matches. As DNA, the CDR3 is TGTGCCAGCAGCCTGACAGGGTCTTGGGACACTGAAGCTTTCTTT. It is translated as CASSLTGSWDTEAFF.

This clonotype was counted ten times or more. The chain carries TRBV5-1 and TRBJ2-2, with D unresolved. The CDR3 covers 12 residues. Germline CDR1 reads SGHRS; CDR2 reads YFSETQ. V was clipped by 4 bases and J by 7 bases, with 8 bases between them. CDR3 in amino acids: CASSVSGGELFF. The CDR3 DNA follows: TGCGCCAGCAGCGTTTCTGGCGGGGAGCTGTTTTTT.